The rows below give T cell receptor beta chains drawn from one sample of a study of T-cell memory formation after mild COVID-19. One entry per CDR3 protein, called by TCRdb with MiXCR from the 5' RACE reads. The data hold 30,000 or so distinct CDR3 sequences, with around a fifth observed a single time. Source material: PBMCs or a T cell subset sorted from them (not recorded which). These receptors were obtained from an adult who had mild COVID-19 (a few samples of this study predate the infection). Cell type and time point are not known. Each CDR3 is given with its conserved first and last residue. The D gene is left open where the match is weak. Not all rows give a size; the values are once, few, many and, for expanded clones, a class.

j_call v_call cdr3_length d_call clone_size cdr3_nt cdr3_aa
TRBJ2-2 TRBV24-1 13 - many TGTGCCACGACCAAGACTGGCACCGGGGAGCTGTTTTTT CATTKTGTGELFF
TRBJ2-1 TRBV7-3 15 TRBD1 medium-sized TGTGCCAGCAGCCTTACAGGGGCGTCAGGGAATGAGCAGTTCTTC CASSLTGASGNEQFF
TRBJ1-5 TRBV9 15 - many TGTGCCAGCAGCGTAGGGCCTATTAGCAATCAGCCCCAGCATTTT CASSVGPISNQPQHF
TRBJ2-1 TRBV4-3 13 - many TGCGCCAGCAGCCAAGAAGTTTCCAATGAGCAGTTCTTC CASSQEVSNEQFF
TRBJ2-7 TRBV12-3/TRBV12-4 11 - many TGTGCCAGCAGTGCCCAGACAGCGCAGTACTTC CASSAQTAQYF
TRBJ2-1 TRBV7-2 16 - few TGTGCCAGCAGCTCCCAGCCAGCGAAGGGGAACAATGAGCAGTTCTTC CASSSQPAKGNNEQFF
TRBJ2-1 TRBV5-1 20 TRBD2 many TGCGCCAGCAGCGTCCCGACCGGGACTAGCGGGTCCTCCTCCTACAATGAGCAGTTCTTC CASSVPTGTSGSSSYNEQFF
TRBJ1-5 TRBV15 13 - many TGTGCCACCAGCAGAGCTAACAATCAGCCCCAGCATTTT CATSRANNQPQHF
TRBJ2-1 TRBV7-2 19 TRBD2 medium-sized TGTGCCAGCAGCTCCCGGGCGACTAGCGGGAGGGCCTTGTACAATGAGCAGTTCTTC CASSSRATSGRALYNEQFF
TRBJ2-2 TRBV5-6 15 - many TGTGCCAGCAGCTTGGTCGGGGCCCGAACCGGGGAGCTGTTTTTT CASSLVGARTGELFF
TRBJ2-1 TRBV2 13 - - TGTGCCAGCAGTGAAGGTGTACAGAGTGAGCAGTTCTTC CASSEGVQSEQFF
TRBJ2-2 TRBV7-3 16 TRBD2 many TGTGCCAGCAGCTTACTAGCGGGAGCTGGGACCGGGGAGCTGTTTTTT CASSLLAGAGTGELFF
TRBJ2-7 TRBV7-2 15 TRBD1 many TGTGCCAGCAGCGTAAGACAGGGGCACTCCTACGAGCAGTACTTC CASSVRQGHSYEQYF
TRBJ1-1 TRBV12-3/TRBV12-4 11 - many TGTGCCAGCAGAAAAGAAGTGGAAGCTTTCTTT CASRKEVEAFF
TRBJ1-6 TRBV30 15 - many TGTGCCTGGAGTTTTGGGAGCTCCTATAATTCACCCCTCCACTTT CAWSFGSSYNSPLHF
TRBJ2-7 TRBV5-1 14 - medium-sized TGCGCCAGCAGCTTGGACAGCACCTCCTACGAGCAGTACTTC CASSLDSTSYEQYF
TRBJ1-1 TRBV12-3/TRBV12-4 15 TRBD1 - TGTGCCAGCAGTTTGCGGACAGGGGCGAACACTGAAGCTTTCTTT CASSLRTGANTEAFF
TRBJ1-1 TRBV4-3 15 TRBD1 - TGCGCCAGCAGCCAAAGACAGGGATCGAACACTGAAGCTTTCTTT CASSQRQGSNTEAFF
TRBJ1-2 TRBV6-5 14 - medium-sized TGTGCCAGCAGTTACGGCCCGGGGGCGGAAGGCTACACCTTC CASSYGPGAEGYTF